This T cell receptor (beta chain) was profiled in a study of identical twins. It was template switching that added a universal primer site, and there were unique molecular identifiers on the cDNA. TCRdb re-called the 5' RACE reads with MiXCR, one entry per CDR3 protein. The sample consists of under 800,000 distinct CDR3 sequences, about 20% of them appearing once. This clonotype showed up just a few times. Germline CDR1 reads SGHRS; CDR2 reads YFSETQ. V was pared by 0 bases and J by 2 bases, with 11 bases between. There are 15 residues in the CDR3. This same sample was also taken into another study, of T cells expressing NK-cell markers. From that paper: Sorted CD3+CD56+NKG2C+, CD3+CD56+NKG2C- and CD3+CD56-NKG2C+ T cells supplied TCR beta repertoires.

This receptor was taken from a woman between 18 and 30 years old in good health. V and J are TRBV5-1 and TRBJ1-1; unclear D gene. Sequencing was carried out using PBMCs. CDR3 protein: CASSLAWGTNTEAFF. The CDR3 nucleotides read TGCGCCAGCAGCTTGGCGTGGGGAACCAACACTGAAGCTTTCTTT.